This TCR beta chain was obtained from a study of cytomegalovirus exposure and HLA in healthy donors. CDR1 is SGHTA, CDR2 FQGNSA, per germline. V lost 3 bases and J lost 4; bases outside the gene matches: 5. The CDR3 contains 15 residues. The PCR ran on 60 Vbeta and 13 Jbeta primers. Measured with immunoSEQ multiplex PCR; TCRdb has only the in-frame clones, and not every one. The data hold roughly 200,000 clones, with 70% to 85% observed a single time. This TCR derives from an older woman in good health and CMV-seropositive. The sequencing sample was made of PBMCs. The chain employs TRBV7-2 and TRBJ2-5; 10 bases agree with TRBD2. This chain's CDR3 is CASSFQAGGPETQYF. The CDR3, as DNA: TGTGCCAGCAGCTTCCAAGCGGGGGGGCCAGAGACCCAGTACTTC.